These 28 T cell receptor beta chains share one sample of origin, sequenced in a study of T cell responses to AZD1222 COVID-19 vaccine. Produced via immunoSEQ multiplex PCR; TCRdb's table is partial and in-frame only. The sample holds 85,000 to 120,000 clones, more than 85% seen once. The source was peripheral blood, collected on day 0 of AZD1222 vaccination. The receptors here all came from an adult in good health.

The chain couples TRBV7-3 to TRBJ1-4; a possible D gene is TRBD1 (5 bases). The germline CDR1 and CDR2 sequences are SGHTA and FQGTGA. V was cut by 2 bases and J by 4 bases, with 8 bases left in between. This CDR3 contains 14 residues. CDR3: CASSLPRVNEKLFF. The CDR3 bases are TGTGCCAGCAGCTTACCCAGGGTTAATGAAAAACTGTTTTTT. Full variable domain (missing parts from reference TRBV7-3 and TRBJ1-4): GAGVSQTPSNKVTEKGKYVELRCDPISGHTALYWYRQSLGQGPEFLIYFQGTGAADDSGLPNDRFFAVRPEGSVSTLKIQRTERGDSAVYLCASSLPRVNEKLFFGSGTQLSVL.

The rearrangement uses TRBV23-1 and TRBJ2-7, with D possibly being TRBD1 or TRBD2 (5 bases each). TRBV23-1 is classed as an ORF, of uncertain function. Deletions cut 0 bases from V and 4 bases from J, with 19 bases between. CDR3 size: 17 residues. The CDR3 here is CASSQSKPRDPPYEQYF. The CDR3 coding sequence is TGCGCCAGCAGTCAATCTAAACCCCGGGACCCTCCATACGAGCAGTACTTC.

The CDR3, as DNA: TGCGCCAGCAGCTCCGGGACAGGGGAGGATCAGCCCCAGCATTTT. It yields the protein CASSSGTGEDQPQHF. V is TRBV5-1 and J is TRBJ1-5; 10 bases fit TRBD1. The CDR3 is 15 amino acids. Trimming removed 3 bases from V and 5 bases from J; junction bases left unmatched: 5. The germline V gene has CDR1 SGHRS and CDR2 YFSETQ.

The chain carries TRBV4-3 and TRBJ2-2, with 11 bases aligning to TRBD1. Trimming took 0 bases from V and 9 from J; bases not matched to a gene: 9. The CDR3 covers 17 residues. CDR1 and CDR2 from the germline V gene are LGHNA and YSLEER. The CDR3 DNA reads TGCGCCAGCAGCCAAGATCCGGGACAGGGGGTAGTCCGGGAGCTGTTTTTT. Residues: CASSQDPGQGVVRELFF.

The chain joins TRBV5-1 to TRBJ2-1, with 9 bases matching TRBD1. Germline V gene data show CDR1 as SGHRS and CDR2 as YFSETQ. The CDR3 has 15 amino acids. V shed 3 bases and J 1 base; nucleotides not matched to a gene: 2. CDR3 in DNA: TGCGCCAGCAGCTCTGACAGGGGGTCCTACAATGAGCAGTTCTTC. It translates to CASSSDRGSYNEQFF.

This clone was seen a few times. The same CDR3 is also encoded by other DNA sequences in this sample. J is TRBJ1-4 and V is TRBV19; possible D gene TRBD1, 6 bases. The length of the CDR3 is 14 residues. Germline V gene sequence: CDR1 LNHDA, CDR2 SQIVND (reference sequence). V lost 5 bases and J lost 7, with 14 bases in between. CDR3 sequence reads: CASSPRQVGEKLFF. CDR3 in DNA: TGTGCCAGTAGTCCGAGACAGGTCGGTGAAAAACTGTTTTTT.

The chain joins TRBV28 to TRBJ1-2; 7 nucleotides line up with TRBD1. The J segment lost 6 bases and the V segment lost 3 bases, leaving 4 bases of the junction unmatched. This CDR3 has 13 residues. The germline CDR1 and CDR2 sequences are MDHEN and SYDVKM. CDR3 bases: TGTGCCAGCAGTTTCCCTACAGGGGATGGCTACACCTTC. It translates to CASSFPTGDGYTF.

V gene TRBV19 combines with J gene TRBJ2-3; D call uncertain. Germline V gives CDR1 LNHDA, CDR2 SQIVND (reference sequence). This CDR3 has 15 residues. The V and J ends lost 3 bases and 0 bases respectively, with 10 bases between them. The CDR3 region has the DNA TGTGCCAGTAGTATTTTTCGGGTTAGCACAGATACGCAGTATTTT. This translates into CASSIFRVSTDTQYF.

The table lists this clone with a count of one. This chain connects TRBV19 to TRBJ1-1, with no clear D. V gave up 4 bases and J gave up 1 base, with 16 bases separating them. This CDR3 comprises 16 residues. Germline V CDR1 and CDR2: LNHDA, SQIVND (reference sequence). The chain's CDR3 is CASSTGGGDGNTEAFF. CDR3 sequence (DNA): TGTGCCAGTAGTACCGGAGGTGGGGATGGGAACACTGAAGCTTTCTTT.

V gene TRBV5-4 combines with J gene TRBJ2-7, with TRBD2 matching over 8 bases. This CDR3 contains 16 residues. The J segment lost 5 bases and the V segment lost 4 bases, leaving 14 bases of the junction unmatched. Per the germline V gene, CDR1 is SGHNT and CDR2 is YYREEE (reference sequence). The CDR3 nucleotides read TGTGCCAGCAGCGCCGCTACTAGCGGACAAGTTCACGAGCAGTACTTC. Translated, it gives CASSAATSGQVHEQYF.

This CDR3 is CASSSGSHQPQHF. CDR3 in DNA: TGTGCCAGCAGCTCTGGGTCCCATCAGCCCCAGCATTTT. The chain is built from TRBV7-2 and TRBJ1-5; D is unresolved. The CDR3 has 13 amino acids. The germline CDR1 and CDR2 sequences are SGHTA and FQGNSA. The V end was cut by 4 bases, the J end by 5 bases, with 9 bases between.

V gene TRBV7-8 combines with J gene TRBJ1-1, with a possible D match to TRBD1 (6 bases). The CDR3 loop spans 13 amino acids. CDR1 is SGHVS, CDR2 FQNEAQ, per germline. Trimming pared 5 bases from V and 5 bases from J, leaving 12 bases between. CDR3 sequence: CASSETGKTEAFF. The CDR3 region has the DNA TGTGCCAGCAGCGAAACAGGGAAAACTGAAGCTTTCTTT.

In DNA, the CDR3 is TGTGCCAGCAGTTGGCGGGAGCCCGGGGAGCTGTTTTTT. Amino acids: CASSWREPGELFF. The chain combines TRBV28 with TRBJ2-2; TRBD2 aligns across 7 bases. V shed 4 bases and J 6 bases; nucleotides not matched to a gene: 2. CDR1 and CDR2 from the germline V gene are MDHEN and SYDVKM. The CDR3 runs 13 residues.

The gene calls are TRBV29-1 and TRBJ2-2; D remains ambiguous. Germline values: CDR1 SQVTM, CDR2 ANQGSEA. The CDR3 covers 14 residues. V lost 4 bases and J 1 base, leaving 10 bases between the germline ends. The CDR3 loop reads CSVVADLNTGELFF. The CDR3, as DNA: TGCAGCGTTGTCGCAGACCTGAACACCGGGGAGCTGTTTTTT.

The chain joins TRBV9 to TRBJ2-7; D is uncertain. Trimming took off 0 bases at V and 1 base at J, with 11 bases between the two ends. Germline lookup yields CDR1 SGDLS and CDR2 YYNGEE. The CDR3 has 15 amino acids. CDR3: CASSVGVAGSYEQYF. DNA of the CDR3: TGTGCCAGCAGCGTAGGGGTAGCAGGTTCCTACGAGCAGTACTTC.

The chain recombines TRBV5-6 with TRBJ2-3; D ambiguous. The CDR3 runs to 15 residues. Germline CDR1 and CDR2: SGHDT and YYEEEE. Trimming removed 1 base from V and 1 base from J, with 10 bases in between. As DNA, the CDR3 is TGTGCCAGCAGCTTGAGGTCCTTCGGCACAGATACGCAGTATTTT. Translated: CASSLRSFGTDTQYF.

The V gene is TRBV9, the J gene TRBJ1-6, with a tentative D call TRBD1 (5 bases). The CDR3 has 15 amino acids. Germline lookup yields CDR1 SGDLS and CDR2 YYNGEE. V was trimmed by 4 bases and J by 6 bases, leaving 14 bases between them. The CDR3: CASSPTGAGNSPLHF. The CDR3 region has the DNA TGTGCCAGCAGCCCAACCGGGGCCGGTAATTCACCCCTCCACTTT.

The chain joins TRBV28 to TRBJ1-2; 9 bases align to TRBD1. V dropped 6 bases and J dropped 8; count of bases not matched to a gene: 10. CDR1 and CDR2 from the germline V gene are MDHEN and SYDVKM. This CDR3 is 14 amino acids long. The CDR3 nucleotides are TGTGCCAGCAGCTCGGGACAGGGCCTCTGGGGCTACACCTTC. This translates into CASSSGQGLWGYTF.

The CDR3 protein is CASSLGTRRTEAFF. The CDR3 nucleotides read TGTGCCAGCTCGCTTGGGACCCGGAGAACAGAAGCTTTCTTT. J is TRBJ1-1 and V is TRBV18; D possibly corresponds to TRBD1 (5 bases). CDR3 length equals 14 residues. Germline V gives CDR1 KGHSH, CDR2 LQKENI. The V end lost 6 bases, the J end lost 8 bases, and 19 bases lay between the germline ends.

A word on this clone: In the same sample, other DNA sequences code for this CDR3. The V gene is TRBV18, the J gene TRBJ2-7; 7 bases are a match to TRBD2. The CDR3 is 14 residues long. Germline V gives CDR1 KGHSH, CDR2 LQKENI. V lost 6 bases, J lost 3 bases, and 8 bases stayed unmatched. For the CDR3, the DNA is TGTGCCAGCTCGCCGCGGGGCGGGAGCTACGAGCAGTACTTC. This gives the protein CASSPRGGSYEQYF.

V and J are TRBV6-5 and TRBJ2-7, with TRBD2 as a possible D gene (5 bases). This CDR3 contains 14 residues. Germline lookup yields CDR1 MNHEY and CDR2 SVGAGI. Trimming removed 5 bases at V and 2 bases at J, with 13 bases between. CDR3 nucleotides: TGTGCCAGCAGTACGGACTGGGCCCCCTACGAGCAGTACTTC. It translates to CASSTDWAPYEQYF.

This clone has a single count. The chain recombines TRBV6-1 with TRBJ2-6, with D maybe TRBD1 (5 bases). Germline V gene sequence: CDR1 MNHNS, CDR2 SASEGT. Trimming took off 3 bases at V and 0 bases at J, with 9 bases between the two ends. The CDR3 has 16 amino acids. CDR3 DNA: TGTGCCAGCAGTGACAGGGTTAGCTCTGGGGCCAACGTCCTGACTTTC. Residues: CASSDRVSSGANVLTF.

V usage is TRBV6-1 and J usage is TRBJ1-5, with D possibly matching TRBD1 (5 bases). Germline CDR1 is MNHNS and CDR2 is SASEGT. V dropped 2 bases and J dropped 7 bases, with 12 bases sitting between them. The CDR3 has 14 residues. In nucleotides, the CDR3 is TGTGCCAGCAGTGAAAGGGGCGGCCAGCAGCCCCAGCATTTT. It specifies CASSERGGQQPQHF.

This clone was counted once. Here the CDR3 reads CASSSNPNTGELFF. CDR3 sequence (DNA): TGTGCCAGCAGCTCCAACCCGAACACCGGGGAGCTGTTTTTT. The chain recombines TRBV7-3 with TRBJ2-2; D is uncertain. V lost 4 bases and J lost 0, with 6 bases in between. Per germline, CDR1 SGHTA and CDR2 FQGTGA. CDR3 length equals 14 residues.

The chain recombines TRBV5-8 with TRBJ1-5; 11 positions match TRBD1. Trimming cost V 1 base and J 6 bases; bases outside gene matches: 3. Germline V gene sequence: CDR1 SGHTS, CDR2 YDEGEE. The CDR3 extends over 15 amino acids. The CDR3 sequence: CASSLSGQGVQPQHF. The CDR3, as DNA: TGTGCCAGCAGCTTGTCGGGACAGGGGGTTCAGCCCCAGCATTTT. Filled out from reference TRBV5-8 and TRBJ1-5, the complete variable domain reads EAGVTQSPTHLIKTRGQQATLRCSPISGHTSVYWYQQALGLGLQFLLWYDEGEERNRGNFPPRFSGRQFPNYSSELNVNALELEDSALYLCASSLSGQGVQPQHFGDGTRLSIL.

In nucleotides, the CDR3 is TGCAGCGCCGGACTAGCGGGAGATAAGGCCGAGCAGTACTTC. This translates into CSAGLAGDKAEQYF. V gene TRBV29-1 combines with J gene TRBJ2-7; TRBD2 agrees at 13 bases. The junction had 9 bases not matched to a gene; V was cut back by 7 bases and J by 6 bases. The CDR3 sequence is 14 residues long. From germline, CDR1 is SQVTM and CDR2 ANQGSEA.

This chain joins TRBV4-3 and TRBJ1-3, with D tentatively TRBD1 (5 bases). V dropped 4 bases and J dropped 0 bases, with 16 bases sitting between them. The germline V gene encodes CDR1 LGHNA and CDR2 YSLEER. This CDR3 comprises 17 residues. The CDR3 DNA sequence: TGCGCCAGCAGCCCTAAAACGTCGGGGGTCTCTGGAAACACCATATATTTT. This sequence encodes CASSPKTSGVSGNTIYF.

The CDR3: CASSFVRANGYTF. The CDR3, as DNA: TGTGCCAGCAGTTTTGTCAGGGCCAATGGCTACACCTTC. The gene calls are TRBV28 and TRBJ1-2, with D possibly TRBD1 on 5 matching bases. This CDR3 has 13 residues. V was cut by 3 bases and J by 6 bases, with 11 bases left in between. Germline loops: CDR1 MDHEN, CDR2 SYDVKM.